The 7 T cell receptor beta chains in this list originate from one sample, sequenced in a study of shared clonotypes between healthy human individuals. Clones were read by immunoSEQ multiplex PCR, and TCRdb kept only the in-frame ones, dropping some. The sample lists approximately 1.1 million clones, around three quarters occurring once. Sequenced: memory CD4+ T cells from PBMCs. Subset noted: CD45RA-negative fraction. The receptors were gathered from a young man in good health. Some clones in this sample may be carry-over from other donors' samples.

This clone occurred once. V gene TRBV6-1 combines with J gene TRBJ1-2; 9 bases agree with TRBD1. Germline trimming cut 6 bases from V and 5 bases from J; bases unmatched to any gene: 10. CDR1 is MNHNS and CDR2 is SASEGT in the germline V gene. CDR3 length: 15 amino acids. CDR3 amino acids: CASRIGGQGYYGYTF. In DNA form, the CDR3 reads TGTGCCAGCAGGATAGGGGGACAGGGTTATTATGGCTACACCTTC.

CDR3 sequence (DNA): TGTGCCTGGTCTATTCCGGGGCGGGTCACAGATACGCAGTATTTT. Translated: CAWSIPGRVTDTQYF. V usage is TRBV30 and J usage is TRBJ2-3; perhaps D is TRBD1 or TRBD2 (5 bases each). The CDR3 is 15 amino acids. Deletions cut 5 bases from V and 2 bases from J, with 17 bases between. Germline V lookup: CDR1 GTSNPN, CDR2 SVGIG (reference sequence).

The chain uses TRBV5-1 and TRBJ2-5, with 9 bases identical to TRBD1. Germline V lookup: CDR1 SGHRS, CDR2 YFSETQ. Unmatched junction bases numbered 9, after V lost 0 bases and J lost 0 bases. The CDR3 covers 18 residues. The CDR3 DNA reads TGCGCCAGCAGCTTGGTGGGGACAGGGTCCGCTTACCAAGAGACCCAGTACTTC. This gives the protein CASSLVGTGSAYQETQYF.

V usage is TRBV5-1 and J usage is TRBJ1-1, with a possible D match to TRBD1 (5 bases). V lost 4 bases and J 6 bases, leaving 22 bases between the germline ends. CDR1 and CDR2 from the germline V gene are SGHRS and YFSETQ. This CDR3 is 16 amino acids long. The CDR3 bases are TGCGCCAGCAGCCCCTACCCGGGGCTAGAAGGGGCTGAAGCTTTCTTT. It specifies CASSPYPGLEGAEAFF.

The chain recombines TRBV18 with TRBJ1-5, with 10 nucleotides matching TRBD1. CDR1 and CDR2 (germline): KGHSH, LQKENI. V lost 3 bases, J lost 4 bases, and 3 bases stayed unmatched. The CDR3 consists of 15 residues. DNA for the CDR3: TGTGCCAGCTCACCGGGACAGGGGTTAAATCAGCCCCAGCATTTT. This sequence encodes CASSPGQGLNQPQHF.

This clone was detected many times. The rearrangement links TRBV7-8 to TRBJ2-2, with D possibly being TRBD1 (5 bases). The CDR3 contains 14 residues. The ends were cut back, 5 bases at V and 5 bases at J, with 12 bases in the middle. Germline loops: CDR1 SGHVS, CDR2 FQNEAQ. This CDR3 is CASSKGQGTGELFF. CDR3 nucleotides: TGTGCCAGCAGCAAGGGGCAGGGAACCGGGGAGCTGTTTTTT.

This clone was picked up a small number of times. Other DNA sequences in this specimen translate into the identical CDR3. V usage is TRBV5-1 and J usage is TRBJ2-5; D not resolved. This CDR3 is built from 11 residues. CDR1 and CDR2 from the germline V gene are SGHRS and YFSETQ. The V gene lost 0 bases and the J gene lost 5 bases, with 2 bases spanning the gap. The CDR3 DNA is TGCGCCAGCAGCTTGGAGGAGACCCAGTACTTC. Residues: CASSLEETQYF.